The clone carrying this TCR beta chain was observed a handful of times. Its specificity is unknown. This sample is drawn from a study of beta chain features in type 1 diabetes. Findings and caveats of the study: Naive, central memory and regulatory TCRB repertoires appeared more similar among patients than healthy donors. HLA effects on TCRB rearrangement stayed unresolved here.

By way of CD45RO/CCR7/CD25/CD127/CD95/CD27, the CD4+ regulatory, stem cell-like memory, central memory and naive cells were sorted. Investigators reverse transcribed all isolated RNA, so they sequenced expressed TCRB transcripts. Using immunoSEQ multiplex PCR, the repertoire was profiled, and TCRdb retains in-frame clones only, with some absent. The data hold 400,000 to 500,000 clones, with around 13% observed a single time. Germline CDR1 is KGHSH and CDR2 is LQKENI. This CDR3 region has 15 residues. V dropped 6 bases and J dropped 4; count of bases not matched to a gene: 6. Sequencing input: naive CD4+ T cells from blood. This TCR came from a man aged 25-45 years in good health. The V call is TRBV18, the J call TRBJ2-1; 10 nucleotides line up with TRBD2. The CDR3 DNA sequence: TGTGCCAGCTCCCAAGGAGCGGGAGGGTACAATGAGCAGTTCTTC. Its protein product is CASSQGAGGYNEQFF.